This TCR beta chain derives from a study of HIV-infected children after antiretroviral therapy interruption (dated by TCRdb to between 2018 and 2021). The study in broad terms: All eight included children had a CD4+ count above 500 and a viral load below 50 copies/ml, with four on planned treatment interruption and four on continuous treatment. Alongside measurements of thymic output, the study compared TCR repertoires of children on planned treatment interruption with TCR repertoires of children on continuous antiretroviral treatment. Exposure to EBV and CMV had been recorded for most participating children. In the interruption arm, samples were obtained at week 0, week 12, end of interruption (week 24 or 48), and about 3 years after study end. In the continuous-treatment arm, samples from corresponding weeks 0, 48 and 150 were analyzed. The interruption group had a median age of around 9.6 years, compared with around 8 years in the continuous treatment group. Overall study outcomes, separate from this receptor: Minor non-naive CD45RA+ populations, such as EMRA or stem memory cells, might be present among the sorted CD45RA+ naive cells. The low number of patients is a limitation and the data should be interpreted with caution. In naive CD4+ repertoires of PTI patients, CDR3 sharing between time points fell after interruption began; many sequences were shared between end of interruption and 3 years later. An increase in the naive CD4+ Gini coefficient was observed by the end of treatment interruption, suggesting clonal expansion, and a return to baseline was observed by 3 years.

In the paper's terms, the treatment or condition label means: PENTA 11 planned treatment interruption arm or continuous ART arm. The participants, all children from the United Kingdom aged 2 to 15 years, had been on at least three-drug ART for a minimum of 24 weeks. Cryopreserved PBMCs with at least 5 million viable cells were required; a handful of candidate patients were excluded for low viable PBMC yield. Using a FACSAria III cell sorter, naive CD4+ CD45RA+ CD45RO- T cells were FACS-sorted out of thawed PBMCs. The sorted cells were fixed, and RNA was then extracted with the RNeasy FFPE kit and afterward with the RNeasy Micro kit. Library prep was done by 3' RACE. TCR libraries were constructed from RNA with a 3' RACE protocol that used unique molecular identifiers to correct for PCR amplification bias. Up to 12 amplicon libraries were pooled and sequenced on an Illumina MiSeq with v2 2x250 paired-end chemistry. The study's processing was this. Decombinator was used to process the reads, assigning V and J genes and CDR3 and applying barcode-based correction of errors and PCR bias. Before Gini coefficients were calculated with the R ineq package, the repertoires were subsampled to the same depth. GLIPH, Hamming distance and a shared triplet metric were used to assess CDR3 similarity. The public reads were run again by TCRdb, first through fastp at Q25 and then through MiXCR, and only productive beta chains were kept. All rows with the same CDR3 protein become a single entry with the most common DNA and genes. The V and J calls shown here were made by TCRdb, not taken from the authors' results. A total of 40,000 to 50,000 distinct CDR3 sequences appear in this sample, 4.3% of them only once. Approximately 0.67% of the sample is taken by the ten largest.

For this clonotype: It lacks a known antigen. No much larger clonotype is one base removed from it; base qualities were not supplied.

Sequenced material: CD45RA+ CD4+ T cells from PBMCs, pooled from several time points, taken from a donor given antiretroviral therapy, either interrupted or continuous. The cell subset or site label corresponds to: naive CD4+ CD45RA+ CD45RO- T cells. The receptor was derived from a pool of human donors with HIV.

The CDR3 loop reads CASGFAGNYGYTF. The nucleotides are TGTGCTAGTGGTTTCGCCGGAAACTATGGCTACACCTTC. The rearranged chain carries TRBV12-5 and TRBJ1-2, with the D segment identity uncertain. As encoded in the germline V gene, CDR1 is LGHNT while CDR2 is FRNRAP. Trimming removed 3 bases from V and 2 bases from J, leaving 7 bases between the germline ends. The CDR3 numbers 13 residues from cysteine through phenylalanine. The read is trimmed to its CDR3 DNA, 39 bases read in frame from base 1.